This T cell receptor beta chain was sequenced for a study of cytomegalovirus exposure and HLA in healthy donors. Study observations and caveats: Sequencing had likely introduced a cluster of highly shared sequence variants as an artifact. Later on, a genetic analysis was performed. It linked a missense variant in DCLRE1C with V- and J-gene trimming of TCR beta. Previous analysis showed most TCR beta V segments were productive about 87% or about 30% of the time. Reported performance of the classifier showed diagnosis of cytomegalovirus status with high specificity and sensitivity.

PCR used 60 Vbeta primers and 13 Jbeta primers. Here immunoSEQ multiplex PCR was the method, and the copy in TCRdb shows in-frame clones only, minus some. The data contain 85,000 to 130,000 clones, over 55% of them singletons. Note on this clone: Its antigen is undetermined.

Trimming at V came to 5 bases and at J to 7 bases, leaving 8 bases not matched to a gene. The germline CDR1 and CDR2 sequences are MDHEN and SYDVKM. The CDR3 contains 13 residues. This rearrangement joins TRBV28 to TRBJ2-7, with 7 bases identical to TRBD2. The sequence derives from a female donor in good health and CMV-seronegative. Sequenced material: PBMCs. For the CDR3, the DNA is TGTGCCAGCAGTGGAGGCGGGAGTAATGAGCAGTACTTC. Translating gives CASSGGGSNEQYF. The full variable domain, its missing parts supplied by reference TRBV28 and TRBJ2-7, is DVKVTQSSRYLVKRTGEKVFLECVQDMDHENMFWYRQDPGLGLRLIYFSYDVKMKEKGDIPEGYSVSREKKERFSLILESASTNQTSMYLCASSGGGSNEQYFGPGTRLTVT.